What follows are 14 T cell receptor beta chains derived from one specimen sequenced in a study of CD8 T cells in Susac syndrome. When the RNA was reverse transcribed, random hexamers were used with an input of roughly 0.5 to 1 ug. From the immunoSEQ multiplex PCR reads, TCRdb called clonotypes with MiXCR, one entry per CDR3 protein. The repertoire holds about 190,000 distinct CDR3 sequences, with approximately 94% as singletons. Sequenced input: CD4+ T cells from PBMCs. Every receptor here comes from a human donor with Susac syndrome.

The genes are TRBV29-1 and TRBJ2-2; 12 positions agree with TRBD1. The CDR3 extends over 13 amino acids. The germline gives CDR1 SQVTM, CDR2 ANQGSEA. The junction had 1 base not matched to a gene; V was cut back by 5 bases and J by 6 bases. The CDR3 DNA reads as TGCAGCGTTTGGGACAGGGGGCCCGGGGAGCTGTTTTTT. This translates into CSVWDRGPGELFF.

This clonotype was seen just once. V usage is TRBV20-1 and J usage is TRBJ1-1, with TRBD1 matching 8 bases. Germline-derived CDR1 and CDR2 are DFQATT and SNEGSKA (reference sequence). The V segment lost 7 bases and the J segment 5 bases; nucleotides outside the gene matches: 9. CDR3 length: 13 residues. The CDR3 nucleotides are TGCAGTGGGCCGACAGGGGCGGGAACTGAAGCTTTCTTT. Protein sequence: CSGPTGAGTEAFF.

This clonotype was found once. This chain uses TRBV7-9 with TRBJ2-7, with 10 bases identical to TRBD1. The ends lost 4 bases at V and 5 bases at J; junction bases unmatched: 5. The CDR3 extends over 14 amino acids. Per the germline V gene, CDR1 is SEHNR and CDR2 is FQNEAQ (reference sequence). The CDR3 coding sequence is TGTGCCAGCAGCTCCCGGGACAGGGGCAACGAGCAGTACTTC. Its translation is CASSSRDRGNEQYF.

The chain combines TRBV30 with TRBJ1-5; 7 bases agree with TRBD1. The CDR3 loop spans 20 amino acids. V dropped 1 base and J dropped 4; count of bases not matched to a gene: 22. Germline CDR1 is GTSNPN and CDR2 is SVGIG (reference sequence). CDR3 bases: TGTGCCTGGAGTGCCGAAGAACAGGGGCCTACCCGAAATCGAAATCAGCCCCAGCATTTT. Amino acids: CAWSAEEQGPTRNRNQPQHF.

CDR3 DNA: TGTGCCAGCAGCCAAGGAGGGGACTATTCTGGCTACACCTTC. Translation gives CASSQGGDYSGYTF. The chain recombines TRBV3-1 with TRBJ1-2, with D maybe TRBD1 (5 bases). Trimming took off 1 base at V and 7 bases at J, with 13 bases between the two ends. Germline V gene data show CDR1 as LGHDT and CDR2 as YNNKEL (reference sequence). The CDR3 is 14 amino acids.

The genes are TRBV20-1 and TRBJ2-5; TRBD1 agrees at 9 bases. Germline-derived CDR1 and CDR2 are DFQATT and SNEGSKA (reference sequence). With V trimmed by 7 bases and J by 5 bases, 8 bases remained unmatched. The CDR3 is made up of 13 amino acids. CDR3 in DNA: TGCAGTGTAACAGGGGGCTGGTCGGAGACCCAGTACTTC. Protein sequence: CSVTGGWSETQYF.

This chain joins TRBV3-1 and TRBJ1-1, with D hard to call. The CDR3 extends over 14 amino acids. Deletions cut 9 bases from V and 0 bases from J, with 14 bases between. The germline gives CDR1 LGHDT, CDR2 YNNKEL (reference sequence). CDR3 nucleotide sequence: TGTGCCAGTGTAGAGGCCGGAATGAACACTGAAGCTTTCTTT. It encodes CASVEAGMNTEAFF.

The chain couples TRBV27 to TRBJ2-3, with D unresolved. CDR3 length: 13 amino acids. Between the trimmed V and J ends, which lost 5 bases and 9 bases, there was a span of 15 bases. Germline values: CDR1 MNHEY, CDR2 SMNVEV (reference sequence). The CDR3, as DNA: TGTGCCAGCAGTATGACCCGCACTGGGACGCAGTATTTT. Encoded protein: CASSMTRTGTQYF.

The chain uses TRBV30 and TRBJ2-3, with D possibly called TRBD1 or TRBD2 (6 bases each). The CDR3 is made up of 15 amino acids. Trimming stripped 3 bases from V and 2 bases from J, with 15 bases between. Germline assignment: CDR1 GTSNPN and CDR2 SVGIG (reference sequence). CDR3 sequence reads: CAWSRGLEITDTQYF. The DNA of the CDR3 is TGTGCCTGGAGCCGGGGGCTCGAAATCACAGATACGCAGTATTTT.

This rearrangement joins TRBV7-2 to TRBJ2-3, with 9 positions matching TRBD1. After removal of 5 bases from V and 6 bases from J, the junction contained 9 bases not matched to a gene. The CDR3 has 15 residues. Germline CDR1 reads SGHTA; CDR2 reads FQGNSA. The CDR3 DNA is TGTGCCAGCAGCGCGACCGGGACAGGGTACGATACGCAGTATTTT. Residues: CASSATGTGYDTQYF.

The V gene is TRBV30, the J gene TRBJ1-1; no definite D call. Germline lookup yields CDR1 GTSNPN and CDR2 SVGIG (reference sequence). The CDR3 runs to 16 residues. V lost 3 bases, J lost 0 bases, and 17 bases lay in between. CDR3 nucleotides: TGTGCCTGGAGGGAATGGACTACCACCATGAACACTGAAGCTTTCTTT. As protein: CAWREWTTTMNTEAFF.

Worth noting for this clonotype: Germline is not matched at one junction end, which may reflect a read error. The gene calls are TRBV7-9 and TRBJ2-3; perhaps TRBD1 as D (6 bases). This CDR3 contains 14 residues. CDR1 SEHNR and CDR2 FQNEAQ come from the germline V gene (reference sequence). The CDR3 loop reads CASSLGTGTDTQYF. CDR3 DNA: TGTGCCAGCAGTTTAGGCACAGGGACAGATACGCAGTATTTT. Together with reference TRBV7-9 and TRBJ2-3, the CDR3 gives the full variable domain: DTGVSQNPRHKITKRGQNVTFRCDPISEHNRLYWYRQTLGQGPEFLTYFQNEAQLEKSRLLSDRFSAERPKGSFSTLEIQRTEQGDSAMYLCASSLGTGTDTQYFGPGTRLTVL.

The chain joins TRBV20-1 to TRBJ2-5; a possible D gene is TRBD1 (7 bases). The CDR3 loop spans 15 amino acids. Trimming stripped 3 bases from V and 7 bases from J, with 21 bases between. Per germline, CDR1 DFQATT and CDR2 SNEGSKA (reference sequence). CDR3 nucleotides: TGCAGTGCTAGCCCCGTAGCTGGCGGGACAGCGACCCAGTACTTC. Protein product: CSASPVAGGTATQYF.

The gene calls are TRBV19 and TRBJ2-3; D is perhaps TRBD1 (6 bases). CDR3 length equals 15 residues. Trimming took off 3 bases at V and 1 base at J, with 11 bases between the two ends. Germline lookup yields CDR1 LNHDA and CDR2 SQIVND (reference sequence). The CDR3 DNA sequence: TGTGCCAGTAGTATCTACAGGGCCCGCACAGATACGCAGTATTTT. Protein product: CASSIYRARTDTQYF.